This TCR beta chain came from a study of T cells in Graves' hyperthyroidism and ophthalmopathy. Findings and caveats of the study: Appearing also in blood were most of the thyroid clonotypes expanded above 0.001.

As to this clonotype: Its antigen is as yet unknown.

Inclusion characteristics of ophthalmopathy patients comprised a Clinical Activity Score of at least 3, a NOSPECS grade of at least 4, and duration under 3 months. Reasons for excluding patients were uncontrolled infection, other autoimmune disease, pregnancy or lactation. Fresh 10 ml peripheral blood yielded PBMCs. The CDR3 totals 13 residues. In germline, CDR1 is GTSNPN, CDR2 SVGIG (reference sequence). The ends were cut back, 2 bases at V and 6 bases at J, with 8 bases in the middle. RNA transcripts gave rise to amplified TCR beta CDR3 regions. TCR CDR3 regions were first amplified by RT-PCR with HTBI primers. TCRdb analysed the multiplex PCR reads with MiXCR anew, one entry per CDR3 protein. The repertoire has some 580,000 distinct CDR3 sequences, 16% of them found once; the top ten carry 2.5% to 4%.

The receptor comes from a woman in her thirties or forties with Graves' ophthalmopathy. The V gene is TRBV30, the J gene TRBJ1-6, with TRBD1 as a possible D gene (5 bases). Sequences were obtained from blood. CDR3 loop: CAWSPTVNSPLHF. CDR3 DNA sequence: TGTGCCTGGAGTCCGACAGTTAATTCACCCCTCCACTTT.